Below, 30 T cell receptor beta chains from the same sample are listed, as sequenced in a study of blood T cell repertoires in COVID-19. The assay was immunoSEQ multiplex PCR, and TCRdb's table has in-frame clones only and misses some. The data show 390,000 or so clones, with approximately 90% seen just once and around 1% held by the top ten. The sequenced sample consisted of PBMCs or T cells enriched from blood (not recorded which). The receptor source for this set is a man aged 18-30 years who had recovered from COVID-19.

The V call is TRBV12-3 or TRBV12-4, the J call TRBJ1-1; D not resolved. Trimming took 7 bases from V and 6 from J, leaving 9 bases between them. CDR3 size: 11 residues. CDR3 DNA: TGTGCCAGCAAGGAGCTAGCTGAAGCTTTCTTT. Protein product: CASKELAEAFF.

The chain is built from TRBV11-2 and TRBJ1-5; TRBD1 matches 10 bases. After removal of 4 bases from V and 8 bases from J, the junction contained 5 bases not matched to a gene. In germline, CDR1 is SGHAT, CDR2 FQNNGV. The CDR3 runs 14 residues. The CDR3 spells CASSSGTGEKPQHF. The CDR3 coding sequence is TGTGCCAGCAGCTCCGGGACAGGGGAGAAGCCCCAGCATTTT.

The genes are TRBV27 and TRBJ1-5, with 9 nucleotides matching TRBD1. This CDR3 region has 16 residues. Germline CDR1 is MNHEY and CDR2 is SMNVEV (reference sequence). V shed 5 bases, J shed 6 bases, and the junction held 11 bases outside the gene matches. CDR3 coding DNA: TGTGCCAGCAGTGCGATAGGACAGGGGTTGTTTCAGCCCCAGCATTTT. Translating gives CASSAIGQGLFQPQHF.

The CDR3 DNA reads as TGTGCCAGCAGCCAAGGCAGTCAGCCCCAGCATTTT. Translating gives CASSQGSQPQHF. This sequence joins TRBV3-1 (or the pseudogene TRBV3-2) and TRBJ1-5; D unclear. Per the germline V gene, CDR1 is LGHDT and CDR2 is YNNKEL (reference sequence). The CDR3 extends over 12 amino acids. V was trimmed by 1 base and J by 6 bases, leaving 4 bases between them.

This clone was detected only a few times. V gene TRBV4-2 combines with J gene TRBJ2-2; 8 bases line up with TRBD2. The CDR3 has 16 amino acids. J was trimmed by 2 bases and V by 0 bases; bases with no gene match: 2. Germline V gene data show CDR1 as LGHNA and CDR2 as YNFKEQ. CDR3 DNA sequence: TGTGCCAGCAGCCAAGATGTAGCGGGAAACACCGGGGAGCTGTTTTTT. It is translated as CASSQDVAGNTGELFF.

Only one count was recorded for this clone. The gene calls are TRBV30 and TRBJ2-3, with D possibly TRBD1 on 5 matching bases. With 0 bases removed from V and 2 bases from J, the gap between germline ends came to 12 bases. Germline-derived CDR1 and CDR2 are GTSNPN and SVGIG (reference sequence). The CDR3 covers 15 residues. The CDR3 sequence: CAWSVLAGHTDTQYF. CDR3 sequence (DNA): TGTGCCTGGAGTGTACTCGCCGGACACACAGATACGCAGTATTTT.

This chain joins TRBV9 and TRBJ2-7; TRBD1 matches at 8 bases. V gave up 1 base and J gave up 4 bases; unmatched junction bases: 13. Germline loops: CDR1 SGDLS, CDR2 YYNGEE. The CDR3 extends over 17 amino acids. CDR3: CASSVQGARVGVYEQYF. The CDR3 nucleotides read TGTGCCAGCAGCGTACAGGGGGCGCGCGTTGGTGTTTACGAGCAGTACTTC.

This chain joins TRBV2 and TRBJ2-7, with 10 bases that match TRBD2. The CDR3 is 14 amino acids. The J segment lost 1 base and the V segment lost 5 bases, leaving 2 bases of the junction unmatched. The V gene's germline CDR1 is SNHLY and CDR2 FYNNEI. CDR3 in DNA: TGTGCCAGCAGTAGGACTAGCGGATCCTACGAGCAGTACTTC. The encoded protein is CASSRTSGSYEQYF.

The chain recombines TRBV21-1 with TRBJ1-1; the listed D gene, TRBD1, was not tested against the DNA. TRBV21-1 is recorded as a pseudogene. The CDR3 runs to 14 residues. The CDR3 bases are TGTGCCAGCAGTTTGACAGGGGGCATTACTGAAGCTTTCTTT. It encodes CASSLTGGITEAFF.

The chain recombines TRBV28 with TRBJ1-2; TRBD1 is a possible D gene (6 bases). Between the trimmed V and J ends, which lost 10 bases and 8 bases, there was a span of 17 bases. Germline-derived CDR1 and CDR2 are MDHEN and SYDVKM. The CDR3 runs 12 residues. The CDR3 bases are TGTGCCACCAGGGGCATCGGAGGGGGCTACACCTTC. The encoded protein is CATRGIGGGYTF.

This sequence joins TRBV6-1 and TRBJ1-1; 8 bases are a match to TRBD1. This CDR3 is 18 amino acids long. The germline CDR1 and CDR2 sequences are MNHNS and SASEGT. The junction had 16 bases not matched to a gene; V was cut back by 4 bases and J by 3 bases. Here the CDR3 reads CASSGGTGSLGVYTEAFF. The CDR3 bases are TGTGCCAGCAGTGGAGGGACAGGTAGTTTGGGGGTATACACTGAAGCTTTCTTT.

This clone was observed a handful of times. Other DNA sequences in this specimen translate into the identical CDR3. The J gene is TRBJ1-1, the V gene TRBV12-3 or TRBV12-4, with 7 bases aligning to TRBD1. The CDR3 spans 13 residues. V lost 5 bases, J lost 1 base, and 1 base stayed unmatched. In nucleotides, the CDR3 is TGTGCCAGCAGTCCAGGGGGGAACACTGAAGCTTTCTTT. It codes for CASSPGGNTEAFF.

V usage is TRBV29-1 and J usage is TRBJ1-1; 8 bases line up with TRBD1. V was clipped by 6 bases and J by 5 bases; unmatched bases: 8. Germline V CDR1 and CDR2: SQVTM, ANQGSEA. The CDR3 spans 13 residues. The CDR3 region is CSVAGQGLTEAFF. DNA of the CDR3: TGCAGCGTCGCAGGACAGGGCTTGACTGAAGCTTTCTTT.

V is TRBV5-1 and J is TRBJ1-2; 8 nucleotides agree with TRBD1. The germline CDR1 and CDR2 sequences are SGHRS and YFSETQ. The CDR3 loop spans 13 amino acids. With 4 bases clipped from V and 5 bases from J, the junction kept 4 bases outside the gene matches. DNA of the CDR3: TGCGCCAGCAGCATCGGACAGGGTTATGGCTACACCTTC. This codes for CASSIGQGYGYTF.

Comment on this clone: Other DNA sequences in the sample encode the same CDR3. The gene calls are TRBV18 and TRBJ1-5; 9 bases align to TRBD1. Germline values: CDR1 KGHSH, CDR2 LQKENI. Losses at the gene ends were 3 bases for V and 5 bases for J; bases not matched to a gene: 2. The CDR3 sequence is 14 residues long. This chain's CDR3 is CASSPGQGDQPQHF. In DNA, the CDR3 is TGTGCCAGCTCACCGGGACAGGGAGATCAGCCCCAGCATTTT.

J is TRBJ1-1 and V is TRBV19; 7 bases line up with TRBD1. The junction had 8 bases not matched to a gene; V was cut back by 4 bases and J by 0 bases. Per the germline V gene, CDR1 is LNHDA and CDR2 is SQIVND (reference sequence). This CDR3 is 16 amino acids long. DNA for the CDR3: TGTGCCAGTAGTACAGGGGGAGAACCTATGAACACTGAAGCTTTCTTT. The encoded protein is CASSTGGEPMNTEAFF.

V is TRBV28 and J is TRBJ1-4; TRBD1 agrees at 10 bases. Germline values: CDR1 MDHEN, CDR2 SYDVKM. V lost 3 bases, J lost 7 bases, and 5 bases stayed unmatched. The CDR3 is 15 amino acids. CDR3 DNA sequence: TGTGCCAGCAGTTTGAGGGACAGGGGTCGTGAAAAACTGTTTTTT. It codes for CASSLRDRGREKLFF.

In its sample, this clone was seen once. V gene TRBV7-8 combines with J gene TRBJ1-4; 8 bases map to TRBD1. Germline V gene sequence: CDR1 SGHVS, CDR2 FQNEAQ. CDR3 length: 15 amino acids. V shed 5 bases and J 8 bases; nucleotides not matched to a gene: 10. In nucleotides, the CDR3 is TGTGCCAGCAGCGACCTCAGGGGACAGGAAGAAAAACTGTTTTTT. Residues: CASSDLRGQEEKLFF.

The V call is TRBV2, the J call TRBJ2-5; D ambiguous. Trimming took 7 bases from V and 5 from J, leaving 5 bases between them. From germline, CDR1 is SNHLY and CDR2 FYNNEI. The CDR3 extends over 10 amino acids. The CDR3 nucleotides are TGTGCCAGCACCAGGGAGACCCAGTACTTC. Protein product: CASTRETQYF.

The count of this clone is one. The rearrangement links TRBV28 to TRBJ2-1; 9 bases agree with TRBD1. The junction had 4 bases not matched to a gene; V was cut back by 4 bases and J by 3 bases. CDR1 and CDR2 from the germline V gene are MDHEN and SYDVKM. The CDR3 length is 15 residues. The CDR3 DNA reads TGTGCCAGCAGTTCCTCGGGACAGGGCTACAATGAGCAGTTCTTC. Protein product: CASSSSGQGYNEQFF.

CDR3 sequence (DNA): TGTGCCAGACCGACAGGGCCCAGGATGAACACTGAAGCTTTCTTT. Protein sequence: CARPTGPRMNTEAFF. The V call is TRBV19, the J call TRBJ1-1; 7 bases fit TRBD1. Germline V gene data show CDR1 as LNHDA and CDR2 as SQIVND (reference sequence). The V and J ends lost 9 bases and 0 bases, in that order; junction bases with no gene match: 10. The CDR3 is made up of 15 amino acids.

The chain uses TRBV7-9 and TRBJ1-2; D is possibly TRBD1 (5 bases). The CDR3 has 16 residues. CDR1 and CDR2 (germline): SEHNR, FQNEAQ (reference sequence). V lost 1 base and J lost 6, with 18 bases in between. The CDR3 sequence is CASSLGWLQGEDGYTF. The CDR3 DNA follows: TGTGCCAGCAGCTTAGGATGGTTGCAGGGCGAGGATGGCTACACCTTC.

This sequence joins TRBV5-1 and TRBJ2-3; 12 bases match TRBD2. J lost 6 bases, V lost 4 bases, and 9 bases had no gene match. This CDR3 has 16 amino acids. The germline CDR1 and CDR2 sequences are SGHRS and YFSETQ. CDR3 amino acids: CASSPVLAGGPDTQYF. For the CDR3, the DNA is TGCGCCAGCAGCCCGGTCCTAGCGGGGGGGCCTGATACGCAGTATTTT.

The CDR3 is CASRSRGFAGYTF. The CDR3 coding sequence is TGTGCCAGCCGGTCAAGGGGCTTCGCTGGCTACACCTTC. V usage is TRBV6-5 and J usage is TRBJ1-2; tentative D call: TRBD1 (5 bases). Germline values: CDR1 MNHEY, CDR2 SVGAGI. With 8 bases removed from V and 7 bases from J, the gap between germline ends came to 17 bases. The CDR3 sequence is 13 residues long.

This rearrangement joins TRBV5-1 to TRBJ1-1; D possibly corresponds to TRBD1 (5 bases). This CDR3 is built from 13 residues. Germline V gene sequence: CDR1 SGHRS, CDR2 YFSETQ. V lost 4 bases to trimming and J lost 7 bases, with 14 bases between them. CDR3 DNA sequence: TGCGCCAGCAGCATAGGGGTTGGGGATGAAGCTTTCTTT. Translated, it gives CASSIGVGDEAFF. Using reference TRBV5-1 and TRBJ1-1 for the parts outside the CDR3, the full variable domain is KAGVTQTPRYLIKTRGQQVTLSCSPISGHRSVSWYQQTPGQGLQFLFEYFSETQRNKGNFPGRFSGRQFSNSRSEMNVSTLELGDSALYLCASSIGVGDEAFFGQGTRLTVV.

This clone was counted a single time. V usage is TRBV24-1 and J usage is TRBJ2-3; 8 bases are a match to TRBD2. Germline loops: CDR1 KGHDR, CDR2 SFDVKD. The CDR3 runs to 16 residues. Trimming at V came to 3 bases and at J to 6 bases, leaving 10 bases not matched to a gene. CDR3 nucleotides: TGTGCCACCAGTGATATCAAACGGGGGGGTTATGATACGCAGTATTTT. Amino acids: CATSDIKRGGYDTQYF.

The genes are TRBV5-6 and TRBJ2-1; no reliable D call. This CDR3 has 13 amino acids. The germline V gene encodes CDR1 SGHDT and CDR2 YYEEEE. V was trimmed by 0 bases and J by 7 bases, leaving 8 bases between them. This CDR3 reads CASSLVQKNEQFF. The CDR3 DNA is TGTGCCAGCAGCTTGGTACAGAAGAATGAGCAGTTCTTC.

The CDR3: CASSVEGVPTGYNEQFF. The CDR3 bases are TGTGCCAGCAGCGTAGAGGGGGTCCCGACGGGATACAATGAGCAGTTCTTC. V is TRBV9 and J is TRBJ2-1; the D gene is possibly TRBD1 (6 bases). The CDR3 has 17 amino acids. Germline V CDR1 and CDR2: SGDLS, YYNGEE. Trimming took off 0 bases at V and 4 bases at J, with 17 bases between the two ends.

This chain joins TRBV13 and TRBJ2-3, with 7 positions matching TRBD2. The junction had 12 bases not matched to a gene; V was cut back by 3 bases and J by 3 bases. In germline, CDR1 is PRHDT, CDR2 FYEKMQ (reference sequence). The length of the CDR3 is 17 residues. The CDR3 sequence: CASSFSWRERMTDTQYF. The CDR3, as DNA: TGTGCCAGCAGCTTCAGTTGGCGGGAGAGGATGACAGATACGCAGTATTTT.

V usage is TRBV4-3 and J usage is TRBJ1-1; D might be TRBD1 (5 bases). Trimming stripped 0 bases from V and 2 bases from J, with 13 bases between. The CDR3 loop spans 16 amino acids. Germline CDR1 is LGHNA and CDR2 is YSLEER. In DNA form, the CDR3 reads TGCGCCAGCAGCCAAGATCTGGGGGGTTTAAACACTGAAGCTTTCTTT. The encoded protein is CASSQDLGGLNTEAFF.